This passage covers 19 T cell receptor beta chains from one sample sequenced in a study of naive and memory T cell subsets. Study conclusions and caveats: Especially in CD8 cells, naive repertoires contained a few larger clonotypes, possibly CD45RA-re-expressing memory cells.

Their target antigens are unknown. Two oligonucleotides, mixed equimolar, formed the beta constant-region primer covering TRBC1 and TRBC2. Ligated cDNA was amplified by four rounds of PCR with nested alpha and beta constant-region primers and SP2. A single record per CDR3 protein comes from TCRdb applying MiXCR to the UMI-ligation and nested PCR reads. Of 120,000 to 150,000 distinct CDR3 sequences listed, roughly a fifth were seen once; the top ten hold about 0.57%. Source material: naive CD8+ T cells from blood. These receptors were taken from a human donor in good health.

This clonotype has at least ten counts. The J gene is TRBJ2-3, the V gene TRBV2, with 10 positions matching TRBD2. The V gene's germline CDR1 is SNHLY and CDR2 FYNNEI. The trim removed 2 bases at V and 2 bases at J, leaving 4 bases unmatched. The CDR3 is 16 amino acids. The CDR3 region has the DNA TGTGCCAGCAGTGAATTACTAGCGGGAAACACAGATACGCAGTATTTT. Protein: CASSELLAGNTDTQYF.

V usage is TRBV3-1 and J usage is TRBJ2-7; 7 nucleotides agree with TRBD2. V dropped 3 bases and J dropped 5; count of bases not matched to a gene: 13. Germline lookup yields CDR1 LGHDT and CDR2 YNNKEL (reference sequence). The CDR3 is 16 residues long. The CDR3 DNA reads as TGTGCCAGCAGCCAGATGTTGGGGGAGGGTGTCCACGAGCAGTACTTC. Protein sequence: CASSQMLGEGVHEQYF.

This clonotype was found a few times. The chain joins TRBV7-6 to TRBJ2-2, with unresolved D. The CDR3 sequence is 13 residues long. CDR1 is SGHVS, CDR2 FNYEAQ, per germline. V was trimmed by 5 bases and J by 5 bases, leaving 9 bases between them. The CDR3 protein is CASSPYGTGELFF. CDR3 nucleotides: TGTGCCAGCAGCCCCTACGGAACCGGGGAGCTGTTTTTT.

This clonotype was observed many times. V gene TRBV28 combines with J gene TRBJ2-5, with 9 bases that match TRBD2. The length of the CDR3 is 16 residues. V trimming: 4 bases; J trimming: 2 bases; junction bases outside the gene matches: 8. CDR1 MDHEN and CDR2 SYDVKM come from the germline V gene. CDR3: CASSSPAGGEQETQYF. The CDR3 coding sequence is TGTGCCAGCAGTTCCCCAGCGGGGGGCGAACAAGAGACCCAGTACTTC.

A few counts support this clonotype. The CDR3 bases are TGTGCCAGCGGGGCGGGACTTGAATCCCCAGAGACCCAGTACTTC. Protein: CASGAGLESPETQYF. V gene TRBV7-9 combines with J gene TRBJ2-5; D is perhaps TRBD2 (6 bases). Germline CDR1 and CDR2: SEHNR and FQNEAQ (reference sequence). The V and J ends lost 8 bases and 4 bases respectively, with 20 bases between them. The CDR3 totals 15 residues.

This clonotype was detected ten times or more. This chain joins TRBV29-1 and TRBJ1-4; 8 bases line up with TRBD1. This CDR3 is built from 16 residues. The V and J ends lost 0 bases and 3 bases, in that order; junction bases with no gene match: 6. CDR1 and CDR2 (germline): SQVTM, ANQGSEA. CDR3 protein: CSVEEGTGFANEKLFF. CDR3 DNA sequence: TGCAGCGTTGAAGAGGGGACAGGTTTTGCTAATGAAAAACTGTTTTTT. The full variable domain, completed using reference TRBV29-1 and TRBJ1-4, is SAVISQKPSRDICQRGTSLTIQCQVDSQVTMMFWYRQQPGQSLTLIATANQGSEATYESGFVIDKFPISRPNLTFSTLTVSNMSPEDSSIYLCSVEEGTGFANEKLFFGSGTQLSVL.

V is TRBV28 and J is TRBJ2-1, with D perhaps given as TRBD1 or TRBD2 (5 bases each). Deletions cut 5 bases from V and 5 bases from J, with 25 bases between. The CDR3 contains 18 residues. Germline CDR1 and CDR2: MDHEN and SYDVKM. The CDR3 protein is CASSPSTYRDPLDNEQFF. As DNA, the CDR3 is TGTGCCAGCAGTCCTTCGACGTACCGGGACCCCCTAGACAATGAGCAGTTCTTC. Combining the CDR3 with reference TRBV28 and TRBJ2-1 gives the whole variable domain DVKVTQSSRYLVKRTGEKVFLECVQDMDHENMFWYRQDPGLGLRLIYFSYDVKMKEKGDIPEGYSVSREKKERFSLILESASTNQTSMYLCASSPSTYRDPLDNEQFFGPGTRLTVL.

V is TRBV12-5 and J is TRBJ2-1, with D hard to call. The V gene's germline CDR1 is LGHNT and CDR2 FRNRAP. Trimming stripped 2 bases from V and 6 bases from J, with 5 bases between. The CDR3 is 12 residues long. The CDR3 region has the DNA TGTGCTAGTGGTTTGCTTTCCAATGAGCAGTTCTTC. This encodes CASGLLSNEQFF.

This clonotype was counted only a few times. The V and J genes are TRBV7-6 and TRBJ2-1, with 7 bases that match TRBD2. Germline V lookup: CDR1 SGHVS, CDR2 FNYEAQ. The V and J ends lost 5 bases and 3 bases, in that order; junction bases with no gene match: 7. The length of the CDR3 is 15 residues. CDR3 sequence (DNA): TGTGCCAGCAGCATCGGGGGGACTGACTACAATGAGCAGTTCTTC. Its protein product is CASSIGGTDYNEQFF.

V is TRBV28 and J is TRBJ2-7, with TRBD1 as a possible D gene (5 bases). Looked up from germline, CDR1 is MDHEN and CDR2 is SYDVKM. The V and J ends lost 1 base and 5 bases respectively, with 12 bases between them. This CDR3 has 14 amino acids. The CDR3, as DNA: TGTGCCAGCAGTTTATCCCACAGGCCCCACGAGCAGTACTTC. Its translation is CASSLSHRPHEQYF.

A word on this clonotype: Because it lacks the conserved phenylalanine or tryptophan at the end, this CDR3 is likely a read error. The chain combines TRBV11-1 with TRBJ1-1; TRBD1 might be the D (6 bases). CDR1 is SGHAT and CDR2 is FQDESV in the germline V gene (reference sequence). The V and J ends lost 0 bases and 7 bases respectively, with 12 bases between them. This CDR3 has 14 amino acids. For the CDR3, the DNA is TGTGCCAGCAGCTTAGCCAGGGGACTGAGTGAAGCTTTCCTT. Its protein is CASSLARGLSEAFL.

The CDR3 sequence: CASSQEVSRRSYNEQFF. DNA of the CDR3: TGTGCCAGCAGCCAAGAGGTGAGCAGACGCTCCTACAATGAGCAGTTCTTC. The J gene is TRBJ2-1, the V gene TRBV14; D not resolved. In germline, CDR1 is SGHDN, CDR2 FVKESK. V was shortened by 0 bases and J by 0 bases, with 12 bases between the two germline ends. This CDR3 contains 17 residues.

V is TRBV12-3 or TRBV12-4 and J is TRBJ2-1; 7 nucleotides match TRBD2. This CDR3 region has 16 residues. Trimming removed 3 bases from V and 0 bases from J; junction bases left unmatched: 5. The CDR3 region is CASSFGGEGSYNEQFF. The CDR3 DNA follows: TGTGCCAGCAGTTTTGGGGGGGAAGGCTCCTACAATGAGCAGTTCTTC.

This clonotype was seen a few times. The chain couples TRBV12-3 or TRBV12-4 to TRBJ1-5; D not certain. The V gene lost 6 bases and the J gene lost 5 bases, with 11 bases spanning the gap. The CDR3 extends over 13 amino acids. CDR3 DNA: TGTGCCAGCAGATTTTTGGGTGATCAGCCCCAGCATTTT. As protein: CASRFLGDQPQHF.

This clonotype was detected a few times. The rearrangement links TRBV7-8 to TRBJ2-7; either TRBD1 or TRBD2 may supply D (5 bases each). The CDR3 sequence is 16 residues long. CDR1 is SGHVS, CDR2 FQNEAQ, per germline. V lost 2 bases, J lost 0 bases, and 14 bases lay in between. The CDR3 sequence is CASSLSLLGTSYEQYF. The CDR3 nucleotides are TGTGCCAGCAGCTTAAGCCTGCTAGGGACCTCCTACGAGCAGTACTTC.

This clonotype has a count of ten or more. J is TRBJ2-7 and V is TRBV20-1; D unresolved. The germline V gene encodes CDR1 DFQATT and CDR2 SNEGSKA (reference sequence). The CDR3 is 11 residues long. V lost 0 bases and J lost 4, with 4 bases in between. CDR3 coding DNA: TGCAGTGCTAGAGAGGGTTACGAGCAGTACTTC. It yields the protein CSAREGYEQYF.

V usage is TRBV7-9 and J usage is TRBJ2-5; D may be TRBD1 (6 bases). Germline loops: CDR1 SEHNR, CDR2 FQNEAQ (reference sequence). V gave up 3 bases and J gave up 2 bases, with 10 bases separating them. The CDR3 extends over 14 amino acids. The CDR3 coding sequence is TGTGCCAGCAGCTTCTTGACAGGTCAAGAGACCCAGTACTTC. It specifies CASSFLTGQETQYF.

This clonotype was seen ten or more times. The V gene is TRBV29-1, the J gene TRBJ2-5, with D perhaps matching TRBD1 (5 bases). Looked up from germline, CDR1 is SQVTM and CDR2 is ANQGSEA. This CDR3 has 15 amino acids. The V and J ends lost 1 base and 7 bases respectively, with 19 bases between them. The CDR3 DNA follows: TGCAGCGTTGAAGTCACCCTCACAGGCAGAGGGACCCAGTACTTC. Protein product: CSVEVTLTGRGTQYF. Full variable domain (rest looked up from reference TRBV29-1 and TRBJ2-5): SAVISQKPSRDICQRGTSLTIQCQVDSQVTMMFWYRQQPGQSLTLIATANQGSEATYESGFVIDKFPISRPNLTFSTLTVSNMSPEDSSIYLCSVEVTLTGRGTQYFGPGTRLLVL.

In this sample, this clonotype turned up many times. V is TRBV6-2 or TRBV6-3 and J is TRBJ2-7, with D unresolved. Per germline, CDR1 MNHEY and CDR2 SVGEGT. The CDR3 spans 14 residues. V was clipped by 5 bases and J by 3 bases, with 14 bases between them. The CDR3 bases are TGTGCCAGCAGTGACGGGCCCGCCGGCTACGAGCAGTACTTC. Protein sequence: CASSDGPAGYEQYF.